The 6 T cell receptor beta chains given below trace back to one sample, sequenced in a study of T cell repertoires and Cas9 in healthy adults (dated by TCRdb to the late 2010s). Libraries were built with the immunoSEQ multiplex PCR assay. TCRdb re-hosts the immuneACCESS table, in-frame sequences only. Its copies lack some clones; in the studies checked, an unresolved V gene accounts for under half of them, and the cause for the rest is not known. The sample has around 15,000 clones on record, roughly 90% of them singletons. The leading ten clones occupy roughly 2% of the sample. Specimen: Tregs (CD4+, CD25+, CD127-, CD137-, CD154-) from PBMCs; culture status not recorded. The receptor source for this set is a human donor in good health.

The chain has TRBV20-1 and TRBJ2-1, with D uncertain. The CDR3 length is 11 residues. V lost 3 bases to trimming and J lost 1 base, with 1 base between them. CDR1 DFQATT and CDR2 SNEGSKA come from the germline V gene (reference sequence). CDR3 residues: CSASSYNEQFF. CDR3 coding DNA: TGCAGTGCTAGTTCCTACAATGAGCAGTTCTTC.

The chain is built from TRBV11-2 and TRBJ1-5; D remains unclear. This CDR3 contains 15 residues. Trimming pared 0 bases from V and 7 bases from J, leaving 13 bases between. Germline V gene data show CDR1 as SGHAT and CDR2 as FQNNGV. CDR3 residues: CASSLDSGVGQPQHF. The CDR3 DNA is TGTGCCAGCAGCTTAGATTCCGGGGTAGGGCAGCCCCAGCATTTT.

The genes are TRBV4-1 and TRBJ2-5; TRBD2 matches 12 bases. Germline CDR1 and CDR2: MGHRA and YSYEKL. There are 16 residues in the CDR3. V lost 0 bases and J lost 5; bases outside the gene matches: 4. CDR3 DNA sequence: TGCGCCAGCAGCCAAGATCGAGGACTAGCGGGGGAGACCCAGTACTTC. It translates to CASSQDRGLAGETQYF.

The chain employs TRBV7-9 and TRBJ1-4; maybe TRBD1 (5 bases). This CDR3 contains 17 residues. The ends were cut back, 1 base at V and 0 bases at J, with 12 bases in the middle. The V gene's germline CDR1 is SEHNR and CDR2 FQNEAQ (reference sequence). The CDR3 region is CASSLGWGVATNEKLFF. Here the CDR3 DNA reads TGTGCCAGCAGCTTAGGTTGGGGGGTTGCAACTAATGAAAAACTGTTTTTT.

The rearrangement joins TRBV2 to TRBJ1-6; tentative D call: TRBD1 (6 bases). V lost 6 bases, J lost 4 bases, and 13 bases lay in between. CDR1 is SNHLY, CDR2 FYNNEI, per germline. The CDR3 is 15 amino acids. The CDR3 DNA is TGTGCCAGCAGCGGCGACAGGTCTTATAATTCACCCCTCCACTTT. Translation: CASSGDRSYNSPLHF.

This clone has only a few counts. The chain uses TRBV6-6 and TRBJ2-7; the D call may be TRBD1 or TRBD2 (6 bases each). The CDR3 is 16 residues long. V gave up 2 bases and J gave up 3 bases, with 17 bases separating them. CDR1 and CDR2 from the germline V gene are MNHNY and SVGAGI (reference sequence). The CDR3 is CASSYPGAGQNYEQYF. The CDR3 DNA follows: TGTGCCAGCAGTTACCCGGGGGCGGGACAAAACTACGAGCAGTACTTC.